This T cell receptor (beta chain) was identified during a study of cytomegalovirus exposure and HLA in healthy donors. Trimming removed 9 bases at V and 13 bases at J, with 28 bases between. The germline gives CDR1 MDHEN, CDR2 SYDVKM. This CDR3 is 16 amino acids long. Sequenced by immunoSEQ multiplex PCR; TCRdb stores in-frame clones only, minus some. The sample lists roughly 270,000 clones; roughly 90% were seen once. This TCR was sampled from a woman between 18 and 29 years old in good health and CMV-seronegative. The sample was PBMCs. The chain carries TRBV28 and TRBJ1-6; D is unresolved. This chain's CDR3 is CASRRPRLPKPKPLHF. The CDR3 DNA is TGTGCCAGTAGACGCCCTAGGCTTCCGAAACCTAAGCCCCTCCACTTT. The full variable domain, with the rest looked up from reference TRBV28 and TRBJ1-6, is DVKVTQSSRYLVKRTGEKVFLECVQDMDHENMFWYRQDPGLGLRLIYFSYDVKMKEKGDIPEGYSVSREKKERFSLILESASTNQTSMYLCASRRPRLPKPKPLHFGNGTRLTVT.